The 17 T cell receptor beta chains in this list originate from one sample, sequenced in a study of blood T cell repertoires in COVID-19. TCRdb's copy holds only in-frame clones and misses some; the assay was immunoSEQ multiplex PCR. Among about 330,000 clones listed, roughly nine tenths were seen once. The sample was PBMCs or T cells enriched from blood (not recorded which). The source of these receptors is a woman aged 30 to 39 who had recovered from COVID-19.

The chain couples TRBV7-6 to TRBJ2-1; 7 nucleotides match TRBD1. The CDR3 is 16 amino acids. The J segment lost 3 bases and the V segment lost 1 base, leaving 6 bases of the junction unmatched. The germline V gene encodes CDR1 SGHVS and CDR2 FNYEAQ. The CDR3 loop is CASSLDSSGGYNEQFF. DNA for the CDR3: TGTGCCAGCAGCTTAGACAGCTCAGGGGGCTACAATGAGCAGTTCTTC.

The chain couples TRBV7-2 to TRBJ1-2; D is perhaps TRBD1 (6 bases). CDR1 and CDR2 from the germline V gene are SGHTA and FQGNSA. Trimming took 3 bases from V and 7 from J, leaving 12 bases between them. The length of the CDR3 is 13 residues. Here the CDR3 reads CASSFSGEGGYTF. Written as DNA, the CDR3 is TGTGCCAGCAGCTTCTCAGGGGAAGGTGGCTACACCTTC.

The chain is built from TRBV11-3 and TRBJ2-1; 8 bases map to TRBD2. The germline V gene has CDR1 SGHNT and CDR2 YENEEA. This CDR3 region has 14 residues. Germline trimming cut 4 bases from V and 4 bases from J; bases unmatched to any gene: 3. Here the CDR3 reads CASSSTSGYNEQFF. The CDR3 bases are TGTGCCAGCAGCTCTACTAGCGGATACAATGAGCAGTTCTTC.

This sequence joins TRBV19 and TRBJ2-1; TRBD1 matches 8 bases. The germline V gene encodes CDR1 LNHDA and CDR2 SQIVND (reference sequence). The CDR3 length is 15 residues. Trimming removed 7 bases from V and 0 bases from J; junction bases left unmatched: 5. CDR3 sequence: CASTLDRGSYNEQFF. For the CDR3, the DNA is TGTGCCAGTACCCTAGACAGGGGCTCCTACAATGAGCAGTTCTTC.

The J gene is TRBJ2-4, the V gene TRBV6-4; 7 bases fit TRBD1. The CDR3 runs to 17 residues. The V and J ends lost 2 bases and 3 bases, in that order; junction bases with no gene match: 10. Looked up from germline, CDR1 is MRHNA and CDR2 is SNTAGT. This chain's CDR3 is CASSDDQGVLVKNIQYF. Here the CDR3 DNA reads TGTGCCAGCAGTGACGACCAGGGGGTGTTGGTCAAAAACATTCAGTACTTC.

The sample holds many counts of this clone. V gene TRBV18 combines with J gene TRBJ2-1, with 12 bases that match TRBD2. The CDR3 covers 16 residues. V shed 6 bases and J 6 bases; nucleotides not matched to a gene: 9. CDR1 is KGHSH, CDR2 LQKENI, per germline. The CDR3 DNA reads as TGTGCCAGCTCGGCGGGACTAGCGGGTACGGGCAATGAGCAGTTCTTC. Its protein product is CASSAGLAGTGNEQFF.

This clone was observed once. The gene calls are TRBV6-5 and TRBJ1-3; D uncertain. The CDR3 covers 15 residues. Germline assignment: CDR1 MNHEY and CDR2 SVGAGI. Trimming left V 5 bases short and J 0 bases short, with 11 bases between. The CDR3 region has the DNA TGTGCCAGCAGTCGAACTGCTGACTCTGGAAACACCATATATTTT. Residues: CASSRTADSGNTIYF.

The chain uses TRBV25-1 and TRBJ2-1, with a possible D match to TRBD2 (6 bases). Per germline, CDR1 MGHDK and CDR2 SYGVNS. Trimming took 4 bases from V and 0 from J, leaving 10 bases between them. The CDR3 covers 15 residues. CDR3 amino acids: CASSVSGGSYNEQFF. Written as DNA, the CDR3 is TGTGCCAGCAGTGTTAGCGGCGGCTCCTACAATGAGCAGTTCTTC.

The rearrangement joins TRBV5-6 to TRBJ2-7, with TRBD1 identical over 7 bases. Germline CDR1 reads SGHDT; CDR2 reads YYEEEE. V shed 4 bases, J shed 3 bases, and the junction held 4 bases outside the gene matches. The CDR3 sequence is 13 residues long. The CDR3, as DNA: TGTGCCAGCAGCAAGGGACAGTTCTACGAGCAGTACTTC. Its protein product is CASSKGQFYEQYF.

CDR3 sequence (DNA): TGCAGCGTTGAAGATCAGGGACAGAACCAAGAGACCCAGTACTTC. It encodes CSVEDQGQNQETQYF. The chain uses TRBV29-1 and TRBJ2-5; 7 bases agree with TRBD1. CDR3 length equals 15 residues. With V trimmed by 0 bases and J by 0 bases, 4 bases remained unmatched. Germline CDR1 is SQVTM and CDR2 is ANQGSEA.

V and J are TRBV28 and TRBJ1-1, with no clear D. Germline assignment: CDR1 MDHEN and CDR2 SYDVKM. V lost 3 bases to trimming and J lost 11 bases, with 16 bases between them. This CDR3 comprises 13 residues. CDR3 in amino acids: CASSLQRGAGAFF. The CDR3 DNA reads TGTGCCAGCAGTTTGCAGCGGGGAGCGGGGGCTTTCTTT.

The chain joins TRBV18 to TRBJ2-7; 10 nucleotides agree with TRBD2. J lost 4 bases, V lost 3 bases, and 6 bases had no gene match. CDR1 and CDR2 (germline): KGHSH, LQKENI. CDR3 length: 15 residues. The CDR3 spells CASSPGTSEVYEQYF. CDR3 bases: TGTGCCAGCTCACCCGGGACTAGCGAAGTTTACGAGCAGTACTTC.

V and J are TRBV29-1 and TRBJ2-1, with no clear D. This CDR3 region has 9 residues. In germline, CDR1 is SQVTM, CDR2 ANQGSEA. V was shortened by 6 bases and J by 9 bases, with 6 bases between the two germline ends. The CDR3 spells CSVAPEQFF. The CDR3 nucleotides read TGCAGCGTCGCGCCTGAGCAGTTCTTC.

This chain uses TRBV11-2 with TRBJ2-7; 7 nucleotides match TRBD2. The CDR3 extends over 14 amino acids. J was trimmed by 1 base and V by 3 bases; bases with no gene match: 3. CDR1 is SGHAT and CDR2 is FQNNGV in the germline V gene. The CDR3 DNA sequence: TGTGCCAGCAGCTTCGGACTAGATTCCTACGAGCAGTACTTC. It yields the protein CASSFGLDSYEQYF.

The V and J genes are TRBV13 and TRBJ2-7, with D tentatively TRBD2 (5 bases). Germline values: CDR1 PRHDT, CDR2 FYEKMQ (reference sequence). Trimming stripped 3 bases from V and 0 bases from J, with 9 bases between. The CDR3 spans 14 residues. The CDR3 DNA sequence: TGTGCCAGCAGCTTTGCGGGCCGCTCCTACGAGCAGTACTTC. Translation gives CASSFAGRSYEQYF.

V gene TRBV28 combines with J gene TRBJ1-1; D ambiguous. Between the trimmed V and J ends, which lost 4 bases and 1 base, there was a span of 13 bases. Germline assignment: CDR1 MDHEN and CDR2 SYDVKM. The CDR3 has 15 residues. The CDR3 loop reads CASSSPGGGNTEAFF. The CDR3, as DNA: TGTGCCAGCAGTTCCCCGGGTGGAGGGAACACTGAAGCTTTCTTT. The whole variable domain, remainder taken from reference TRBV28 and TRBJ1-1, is DVKVTQSSRYLVKRTGEKVFLECVQDMDHENMFWYRQDPGLGLRLIYFSYDVKMKEKGDIPEGYSVSREKKERFSLILESASTNQTSMYLCASSSPGGGNTEAFFGQGTRLTVV.

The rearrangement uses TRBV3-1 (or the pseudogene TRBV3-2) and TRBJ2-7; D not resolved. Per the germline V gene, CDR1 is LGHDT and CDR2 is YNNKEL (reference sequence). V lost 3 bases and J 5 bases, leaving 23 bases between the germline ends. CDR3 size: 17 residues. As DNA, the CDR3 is TGTGCCAGCAGCCATGCAAGCAAACCCCTTTTGAGCCACGAGCAGTACTTC. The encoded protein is CASSHASKPLLSHEQYF.